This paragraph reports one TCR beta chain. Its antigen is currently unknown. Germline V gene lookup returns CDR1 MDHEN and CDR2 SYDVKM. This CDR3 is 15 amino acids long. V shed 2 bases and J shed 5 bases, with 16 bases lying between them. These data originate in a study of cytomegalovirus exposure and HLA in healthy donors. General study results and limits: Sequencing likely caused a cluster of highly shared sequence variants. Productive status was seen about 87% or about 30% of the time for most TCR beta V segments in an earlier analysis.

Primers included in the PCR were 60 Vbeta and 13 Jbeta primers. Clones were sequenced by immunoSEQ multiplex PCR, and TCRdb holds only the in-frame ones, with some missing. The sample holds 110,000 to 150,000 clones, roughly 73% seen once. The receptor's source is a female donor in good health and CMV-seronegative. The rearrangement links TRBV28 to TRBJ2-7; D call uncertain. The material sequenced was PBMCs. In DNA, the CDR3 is TGTGCCAGCAGTTTAAGTAAGGCAGGTGTGCACGAGCAGTACTTC. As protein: CASSLSKAGVHEQYF.